What follows describes a single T cell receptor beta chain. Its binding antigen is unknown. No base qualities exist here, and no much larger clone lies one base off it. This entry belongs to a study of siplizumab effects on memory and regulatory T cells (dated by TCRdb to 2018 to 2020). Background for the entire study: The effect of the anti-CD2 antibody siplizumab on alloreactive T-cell subsets was examined in allogeneic mixed lymphocyte reactions constructed from human PBMCs. Study-level results and caveats: Of the alloreactive CD4+ clones that could be mapped, the Treg-derived share averaged around 64% with siplizumab compared with around 25% in control reactions. A naive or memory phenotype could not be assigned to roughly 75-95% of proliferating CD4+ or CD8+ clones. Siplizumab significantly reduced the cumulative frequency of alloreactive sequences traceable to unstimulated CD4+ memory T cells. Unstimulated naive T cells appeared to be more diverse than memory T cells, and naive cells seemed to make a substantial contribution to the alloresponse. Because sequences at frequencies below about 10^-5 were poorly captured, only a minor fraction of alloreactive clones could be mapped back to unstimulated subsets. No functional confirmation was obtained for the suppressive function of proliferating Tregs from siplizumab cultures.

The CDR3, cysteine through phenylalanine, is 12 amino acids long. Only CDR3 DNA remains: 36 bases, in frame from the first base. Looking up the germline V gene yields CDR1 SNHLY and CDR2 FYNNEI. Trimming costs V 6 bases and J 8 bases, and their ends lie 10 bases apart. Sorted unstimulated T cells and proliferating T cells recovered from mixed lymphocyte reactions underwent TCRbeta CDR3 sequencing. Fresh whole blood from approximately 9 HLA-typed healthy donors was used to isolate PBMCs. Unstimulated CD4+ regulatory T cells were FACS-sorted to map the origin of alloreactive clones. The library was built by means of the immunoSEQ multiplex PCR assay. Around 9.9 x 10^4 TCR templates per sample were assayed by the deep sequencing platform. Genomic DNA extracted from sorted T cells was used for TCRbeta CDR3 sequencing. The study's own analysis went as follows. The R programming language was used for clonal analysis of the TCRbeta CDR3 data. Alloreactive CD4+ and CD8+ clones were defined by comparing unstimulated samples with post-reaction CFSE-low samples. Alloreactive CD4+ clones were assigned to regulatory or non-regulatory origin by matching sequences to sorted unstimulated Treg and non-Treg repertoires. TCRdb mirrors the immuneACCESS table, restricted to in-frame sequences. Some clones are absent from its copies; in checked studies, under half trace to an unresolved V gene, and the reason for the others is unknown. Clone size and the V and J calls come from that table; the DNA yielded D and trimming. The sample records roughly 80,000 clones, roughly 87% of which are singletons. The top ten clonotypes cover less than 2% of the sample.

The clonotype originates from a human donor in good health. The chain links TRBV2 with TRBJ1-4; the D gene cannot be named for sure. Source material: Tregs sorted from blood. The CDR3 protein sequence reads: CASRSVPEKLFF. The base sequence is TGTGCCAGCAGATCCGTTCCGGAAAAACTGTTTTTT.